Listed below are T cell receptor beta chains from one sample, sequenced in a study of vaccination effects on CD4 cells after COVID-19. Their antigens remain unidentified. TCRdb's table, derived via immunoSEQ multiplex PCR, lists solely in-frame clones and lacks some. Of about 8,900 clones in the sample, approximately 72% are singletons; the top ten hold 11%. The sample here was CD4+ T cells from PBMCs cultured without peptide, taken after COVID-19 vaccination. The source is a human donor who received a COVID-19 vaccine. CDR3s include the opening cysteine and the closing phenylalanine or tryptophan.

>TRBV5-1|TRBJ1-5
CASSFGTGVNQPQHF
>TRBV7-8|TRBJ1-2
CASSPVLSRGNYGYTF
>TRBV9|TRBJ1-1
CASSVTGMNTEAFF
>TRBV6-2/TRBV6-3|TRBJ2-3
CASTPGLGGDTQYF
>TRBV6-2/TRBV6-3|TRBJ1-1
CASSQSGLFEAFF
>TRBV18|TRBJ2-7
CASSSRPGTGNYEQYF
>TRBV7-9|TRBJ1-1
CASSFGGTGKEAFF
>TRBV6-6|TRBJ1-6
CASSYTSVGGNSPLHF
>TRBV5-1|TRBJ2-3
CASSLGQGRGDTQYF
>TRBV2|TRBJ2-7
CASSHPRTGGEQYF
>TRBV9|TRBJ2-3
CASSPGHTDTQYF
>TRBV5-1|TRBJ1-1
CASSDLGDGATEAFF
>TRBV5-4|TRBJ1-1
CASSLDNQGYAEAFF
>TRBV5-1|TRBJ2-5
CASSQGGALETQYF
>TRBV4-2|TRBJ1-6
CASSQDPAVGNSPLHF
>TRBV19|TRBJ1-5
CASSLGQGQKSNQPQHF
>TRBV30|TRBJ1-5
CAWSAADRRNQPQHF
>TRBV30|TRBJ1-3
CAWSVRVSGNTIYF
>TRBV9|TRBJ1-2
CASSRQGNYGYTF
>TRBV6-6|TRBJ2-3
CASSPGLASDTQYF
>TRBV6-2/TRBV6-3|TRBJ2-2
CASSYSPILAGGLTGELFF
>TRBV5-1|TRBJ2-2
CASRDPGTRFDGLFF
>TRBV4-2|TRBJ2-7
CASSQDTGDYEQYF
>TRBV6-5|TRBJ2-7
CASSYSTLRGYYEQYF
>TRBV3-1/TRBV3-2|TRBJ2-5
CASSQAGLARTGETQYF
>TRBV5-4|TRBJ2-5
CASSLDPGGEETQYF
>TRBV19|TRBJ1-2
CASSISPGGVSYGYTF
>TRBV9|TRBJ1-2
CASSVDSNYGYTF
>TRBV30|TRBJ1-3
CAWSKGTSGNTIYF
>TRBV4-1|TRBJ2-6
CASRSLTETAAANVLTF
>TRBV19|TRBJ2-7
CASSIAPQGEYEQYF
>TRBV6-6|TRBJ1-2
CASSVGQGRDGYTF
>TRBV18|TRBJ1-1
CASSPLNGGGVNTEAFF
>TRBV12-5|TRBJ2-7
CASGSSYEQYF
>TRBV5-1|TRBJ2-1
CASSLGGRSFSEQFF
>TRBV6-5|TRBJ1-1
CATFPLWTGGTEAFF
>TRBV28|TRBJ2-7
CASSLTTGTYEQYF
>TRBV15|TRBJ1-2
CATSRERGDGYTF
>TRBV6-5|TRBJ2-7
CASRFLGTDSYEQYF
>TRBV7-9|TRBJ2-1
CASSPTGANNEQFF
>TRBV18|TRBJ2-7
CASSPQGTRIEQYF
>TRBV29-1|TRBJ2-2
CSVAPGTGTRTGELFF
>TRBV5-6|TRBJ2-5
CASSLGGQSGTQYF
>TRBV2|TRBJ2-3
CASSENGGTHTDTQYF
>TRBV12-3/TRBV12-4|TRBJ1-1
CASSFPGSGAFF
>TRBV18|TRBJ1-1
CASSPGPYTEAFF
>TRBV6-1|TRBJ1-6
CASSEVGTGYSPLHF
>TRBV15|TRBJ1-2
CATSRGGTVDGYTF
>TRBV28|TRBJ1-5
CASSLFWGGQPQHF
>TRBV5-4|TRBJ2-1
CASSLRWGGETSSYNEQFF
>TRBV5-1|TRBJ2-1
CASSPTRDRIYNEQFF
>TRBV5-1|TRBJ2-1
CASSLWGNEQFF
>TRBV3-1/TRBV3-2|TRBJ1-1
CASSHPQGEAFF
>TRBV4-1|TRBJ1-2
CASSPRQPNYGYTF